This T cell receptor beta chain was sequenced for a study of cytomegalovirus exposure and HLA in healthy donors. Study-wide findings and caveats: Cytomegalovirus association was listed for 164 TCR beta chains. The majority of CMV-associated TCR beta chains were reported as apparently HLA-restricted in a later analysis. Association of under 20,000 TCR beta sequences with HLA alleles was found at 0.05 false discovery rate in a later analysis.

13 Jbeta primers and 60 Vbeta primers were used for the PCR. Using immunoSEQ multiplex PCR, the repertoire was profiled, and TCRdb retains in-frame clones only, with some absent. This table has approximately 35,000 clones, 60% to 70% appearing once. The V and J ends lost 0 bases and 2 bases respectively, with 18 bases between them. The CDR3 is made up of 17 amino acids. In germline, CDR1 is SGDLS, CDR2 YYNGEE. As to this clone: Its antigen is not identified.

The sequenced material came from PBMCs. The chain employs TRBV9 and TRBJ2-7, with a possible D match to TRBD1 (7 bases). The receptor comes from a man between 35 and 55 years old in good health and CMV-seropositive. The DNA of the CDR3 is TGTGCCAGCAGCGTAGATGAGGGGGCAGGGGGGCCCTACGAGCAGTACTTC. Protein: CASSVDEGAGGPYEQYF.